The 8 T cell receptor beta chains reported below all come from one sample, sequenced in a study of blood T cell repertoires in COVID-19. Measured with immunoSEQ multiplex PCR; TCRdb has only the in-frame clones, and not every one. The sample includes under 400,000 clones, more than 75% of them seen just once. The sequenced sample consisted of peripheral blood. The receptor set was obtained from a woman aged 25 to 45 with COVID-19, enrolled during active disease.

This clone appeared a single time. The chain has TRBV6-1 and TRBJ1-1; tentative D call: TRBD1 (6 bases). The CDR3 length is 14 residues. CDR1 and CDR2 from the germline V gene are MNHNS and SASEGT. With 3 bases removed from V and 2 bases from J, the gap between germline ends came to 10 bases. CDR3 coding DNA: TGTGCCAGCAGTGAGCACAGGGCTAACACTGAAGCTTTCTTT. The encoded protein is CASSEHRANTEAFF.

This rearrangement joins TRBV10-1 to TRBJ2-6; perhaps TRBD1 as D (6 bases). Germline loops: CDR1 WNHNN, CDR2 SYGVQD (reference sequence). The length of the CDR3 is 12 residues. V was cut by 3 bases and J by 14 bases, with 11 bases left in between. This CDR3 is CASSDQGMILTF. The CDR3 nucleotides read TGCGCCAGCAGTGATCAGGGGATGATCCTGACTTTC.

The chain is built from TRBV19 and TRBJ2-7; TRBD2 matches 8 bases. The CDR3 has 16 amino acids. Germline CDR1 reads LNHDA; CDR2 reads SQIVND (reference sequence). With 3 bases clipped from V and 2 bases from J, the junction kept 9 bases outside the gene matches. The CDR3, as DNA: TGTGCCAGTAGTATGAGCAATAGCGGGGCCACCTACGAGCAGTACTTC. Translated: CASSMSNSGATYEQYF.

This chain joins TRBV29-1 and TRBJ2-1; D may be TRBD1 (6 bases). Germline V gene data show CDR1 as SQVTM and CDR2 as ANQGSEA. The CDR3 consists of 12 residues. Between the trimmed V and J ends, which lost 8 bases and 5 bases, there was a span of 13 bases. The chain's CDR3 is CSHDRINNEQFF. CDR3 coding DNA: TGCAGCCACGACAGGATTAACAATGAGCAGTTCTTC.

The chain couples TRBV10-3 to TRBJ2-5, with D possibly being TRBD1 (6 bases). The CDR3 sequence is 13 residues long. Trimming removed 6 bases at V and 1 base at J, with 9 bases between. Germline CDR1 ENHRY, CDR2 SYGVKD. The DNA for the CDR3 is TGTGCCATCAGCGACAGGATCCAAGAGACCCAGTACTTC. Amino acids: CAISDRIQETQYF.

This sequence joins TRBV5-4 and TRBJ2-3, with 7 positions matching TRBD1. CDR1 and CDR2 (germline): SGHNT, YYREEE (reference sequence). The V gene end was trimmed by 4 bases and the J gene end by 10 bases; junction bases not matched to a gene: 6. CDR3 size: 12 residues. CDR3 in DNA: TGTGCCAGCAGCGCGGACAGGCGGCCGCAGTATTTT. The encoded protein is CASSADRRPQYF. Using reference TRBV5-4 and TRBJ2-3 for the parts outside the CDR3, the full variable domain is ETGVTQSPTHLIKTRGQQVTLRCSSQSGHNTVSWYQQALGQGPQFIFQYYREEENGRGNFPPRFSGLQFPNYSSELNVNALELDDSALYLCASSADRRPQYFGPGTRLTVL.

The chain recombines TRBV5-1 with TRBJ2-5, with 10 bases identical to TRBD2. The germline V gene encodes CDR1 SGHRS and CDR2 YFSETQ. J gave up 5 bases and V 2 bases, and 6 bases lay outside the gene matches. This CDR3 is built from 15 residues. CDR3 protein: CASSLAGGPGETQYF. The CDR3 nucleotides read TGCGCCAGCAGCTTAGCGGGAGGGCCTGGTGAGACCCAGTACTTC. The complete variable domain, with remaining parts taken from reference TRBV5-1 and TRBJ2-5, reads KAGVTQTPRYLIKTRGQQVTLSCSPISGHRSVSWYQQTPGQGLQFLFEYFSETQRNKGNFPGRFSGRQFSNSRSEMNVSTLELGDSALYLCASSLAGGPGETQYFGPGTRLLVL.

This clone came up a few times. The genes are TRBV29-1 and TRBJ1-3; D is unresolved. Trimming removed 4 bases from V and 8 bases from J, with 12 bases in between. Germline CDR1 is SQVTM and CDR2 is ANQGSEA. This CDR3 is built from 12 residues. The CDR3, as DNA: TGCAGCGTTGTCATCGGCCAGGACACCATATATTTT. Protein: CSVVIGQDTIYF.